This T cell receptor (beta chain) derives from a study of blood T cell repertoires in COVID-19 (dated by TCRdb to 2018 to 2020). Turning to the overall study: The collaborator samples originated in the United States, Italy and Spain and spanned the acute and convalescent phases of COVID-19. The prospective study material was composed of cDNA or gDNA derived from T cells, B-cell-depleted T cells, or PBMCs. The dataset comprised deeply sampled blood TCRbeta repertoires from subjects exposed to, actively infected with, or recovered from COVID-19. The repertoires were released in a freely available public database meant as a resource for research on the immune response to SARS-CoV-2. The samples were drawn from the first 160 participants of the ongoing ImmuneRACE study and from roughly 1,300 subjects provided by 6 global collaborators. Nearly every sample came with metadata listing a de-identified subject ID, COVID-19 status, age in years and sex. Where HLA class I and class II types were available, the types were taken from metadata supplied by the sample provider, not from assay-based typing. General study outcomes and caveats: The quantity of clinical and demographic metadata differed by source and by participant and was supplied without curation.

Trimming costs V 5 bases and J 10 bases, and their ends lie 12 bases apart. Reading the germline V gene gives CDR1 SGHVS and CDR2 FQNEAQ. The cysteine opens and the phenylalanine closes a CDR3 of 12 amino acids. This entry keeps only the CDR3 DNA: 36 bases, framed from base 1. TCRbeta CDR3 regions were amplified from genomic DNA using the immunoSEQ Assay, a bias-controlled multiplex PCR. The study's processing was this. Nucleated cell counts per sample were estimated from amplification of reference gene primers within the assay. To quantify the absolute abundance of each unique TCRbeta CDR3 rearrangement, sequence reads were collapsed and filtered. For each sample, productive Simpson clonality was calculated as the square root of Simpson's diversity index across productive rearrangements. The table comes from immuneACCESS by way of TCRdb, which keeps in-frame sequences with V and J called. Part of the clones is missing from these tables; in studies checked, under half for an unresolved V gene and the rest for unknown reasons. Clonal size and the V and J genes are those of that table, whereas D and trimming came from the DNA. This sample comprises under 300,000 clones, about four fifths of them detected only once. The ten largest clonotypes hold more than 9.5% of the sample.

Each collaborating institution followed its own protocols to collect whole blood in K2EDTA tubes. For TCRbeta analysis, collaborators shipped samples as frozen whole blood, isolated PBMCs, or DNA extracted from either of those sample types. A single count supports this clone. Its antigen is currently not known. No base quality information exists; no much larger clone differs at one position. This sequence uses TRBV7-8 and TRBJ2-1; no D gene call is confident. Source material: peripheral blood. The sequence came from a woman aged 80 or older with acute or convalescent COVID-19. CDR3 sequence: CASSLPRQEQFF. Read as DNA, the sequence is TGTGCCAGCAGCCTCCCCAGGCAGGAGCAGTTCTTC.